The next 11 T cell receptor beta chains were all read from a single sample in a study of spatial heterogeneity in lung cancer. Time point indicated: sample taken at primary tumor resection. Antigen specificity for these receptors is unknown. Findings of the study overall: Tumors with more nonsynonymous mutations had more expanded intratumoral alpha and beta TCRs.

TCRdb re-called the 5' RACE reads with MiXCR, one entry per CDR3 protein. The data hold about 23,000 distinct CDR3 sequences, with more than 4.5% observed a single time. Here the sequenced sample was lung tumor tissue, taken at surgery. The receptors derive from a male donor with early-stage non-small cell lung cancer.

In this sample, this clonotype turned up many times. The rearrangement links TRBV6-1 to TRBJ2-7; D may be TRBD1 or TRBD2 (5 bases each). This CDR3 comprises 13 residues. The V gene lost 5 bases and the J gene lost 3 bases, with 11 bases spanning the gap. Germline V gene lookup returns CDR1 MNHNS and CDR2 SASEGT. DNA for the CDR3: TGTGCCAGCAGTCCCGGGACGGACTACGAGCAGTACTTC. The encoded protein is CASSPGTDYEQYF.

The sample holds many counts of this clonotype. The J gene is TRBJ1-5, the V gene TRBV7-2, with D unresolved. The germline gives CDR1 SGHTA, CDR2 FQGNSA. V was shortened by 2 bases and J by 4 bases, with 6 bases between the two germline ends. The CDR3 sequence is 13 residues long. The CDR3: CASSLQRNQPQHF. CDR3 coding DNA: TGTGCCAGCAGCTTACAGAGGAATCAGCCCCAGCATTTT.

This clonotype was counted ten times or more. V is TRBV30 and J is TRBJ1-4, with D hard to call. This CDR3 region has 11 residues. Between the trimmed V and J ends, which lost 0 bases and 6 bases, there was a span of 2 bases. Per the germline V gene, CDR1 is GTSNPN and CDR2 is SVGIG (reference sequence). The CDR3 region is CAWSVYEKLFF. The CDR3 coding sequence is TGTGCCTGGAGTGTATATGAAAAACTGTTTTTT.

This clonotype has ten or more counts. The chain carries TRBV6-5 and TRBJ1-2; weak D call: TRBD1 (6 bases). This CDR3 spans 16 amino acids. The V gene lost 0 bases and the J gene lost 0 bases, with 11 bases spanning the gap. Germline V CDR1 and CDR2: MNHEY, SVGAGI. Here the CDR3 reads CASSYSPTGSNYGYTF. The CDR3 nucleotides are TGTGCCAGCAGTTACTCCCCGACAGGTTCTAACTATGGCTACACCTTC.

This clonotype has at least ten counts. This chain links TRBV7-6 with TRBJ1-1; D might be TRBD1 (5 bases). The V end lost 4 bases, the J end lost 5 bases, and 11 bases lay between the germline ends. Looked up from germline, CDR1 is SGHVS and CDR2 is FNYEAQ. This CDR3 contains 13 residues. The CDR3 reads CASSSMQGTEAFF. The CDR3 nucleotides are TGTGCCAGCAGCTCGATGCAGGGTACTGAAGCTTTCTTT.

This clonotype was counted at least ten times. This chain uses TRBV7-2 with TRBJ1-2; TRBD1 matches 10 bases. Trimming took 5 bases from V and 6 from J; bases not matched to a gene: 9. The V gene's germline CDR1 is SGHTA and CDR2 FQGNSA. The CDR3 is made up of 15 amino acids. CDR3 loop: CASSRQGAREDGYTF. CDR3 DNA: TGTGCCAGCAGCCGACAGGGGGCAAGAGAGGATGGCTACACCTTC. The entire variable domain, with the rest obtained from reference TRBV7-2 and TRBJ1-2, is as follows: GAGVSQSPSNKVTEKGKDVELRCDPISGHTALYWYRQSLGQGLEFLIYFQGNSAPDKSGLPSDRFSAERTGGSVSTLTIQRTQQEDSAVYLCASSRQGAREDGYTFGSGTRLTVV.

Ten or more counts support this clonotype. For the CDR3, the DNA is TGCAGTGCTAGCGCACTCAATCAGCCCCAGCATTTT. Its translation is CSASALNQPQHF. The chain employs TRBV20-1 and TRBJ1-5, with D uncertain. Germline-derived CDR1 and CDR2 are DFQATT and SNEGSKA (reference sequence). Between the trimmed V and J ends, which lost 3 bases and 3 bases, there was a span of 6 bases. The CDR3 runs to 12 residues.

This clonotype was counted ten times or more. The gene calls are TRBV29-1 and TRBJ2-1; TRBD1 matches 8 bases. The CDR3 length is 13 residues. Per the germline V gene, CDR1 is SQVTM and CDR2 is ANQGSEA. Unmatched junction bases numbered 6, after V lost 7 bases and J lost 4 bases. The CDR3 DNA reads as TGCAGCGGGGGGCAGGGGGCATACAATGAGCAGTTCTTC. Protein product: CSGGQGAYNEQFF.

Ten or more counts support this clonotype. This chain uses TRBV30 with TRBJ2-3, with D uncertain. Germline lookup yields CDR1 GTSNPN and CDR2 SVGIG (reference sequence). V lost 8 bases, J lost 4 bases, and 10 bases lay in between. This CDR3 has 11 amino acids. The CDR3 sequence is CALDRADTQYF. The CDR3 DNA reads as TGTGCCCTCGATCGGGCAGATACGCAGTATTTT.

The sample holds many counts of this clonotype. The chain combines TRBV28 with TRBJ2-5; 11 nucleotides agree with TRBD1. CDR3 length: 15 residues. Germline CDR1 reads MDHEN; CDR2 reads SYDVKM. After removal of 6 bases from V and 1 base from J, the junction contained 4 bases not matched to a gene. The DNA for the CDR3 is TGTGCCAGCAGGCGGGACAGGGGGACCCAAGAGACCCAGTACTTC. This sequence encodes CASRRDRGTQETQYF.

This clonotype was picked up a small number of times. The rearrangement links TRBV30 to TRBJ2-5; 7 bases map to TRBD1. The germline V gene has CDR1 GTSNPN and CDR2 SVGIG (reference sequence). V lost 5 bases to trimming and J lost 4 bases; unmatched junction nucleotides: 4. This CDR3 region has 12 residues. The CDR3 loop is CAWDREGETQYF. In DNA, the CDR3 is TGTGCCTGGGACAGGGAAGGAGAGACCCAGTACTTC.